This TCR beta chain was obtained from a study of blood T cell repertoires in COVID-19. Turning to the study itself: COVID-19 samples from acute and convalescent phases originated in the United States, Italy and Spain. The cDNA or gDNA used as material had been derived from T cells, B-cell-depleted T cells, or PBMCs.

In the original workflow: Estimation of nucleated cell counts relied on the amplification of reference gene primers. Produced via immunoSEQ multiplex PCR; TCRdb's table is partial and in-frame only. V and J calls and clone size are as listed in that table; D and trimming were resolved from the DNA. The table records some 190,000 clones, around nine tenths of them present only once. Sequencing used peripheral blood. The sequence was obtained from a woman between 35 and 50 years old who had recovered from COVID-19.

The CDR3: CASERSYNEQFF. CDR3 coding DNA: TGTGCCAGCGAGCGGTCCTACAATGAGCAGTTCTTC. The J gene is TRBJ2-1, the V gene TRBV18, with D perhaps matching TRBD2 (5 bases). This CDR3 comprises 12 residues. V was trimmed by 8 bases and J by 1 base, leaving 6 bases between them. From germline, CDR1 is KGHSH and CDR2 LQKENI.